This T cell receptor (beta chain) is from a study of blood T cell repertoires in COVID-19. Turning to the study itself: Sources were T cells, B-cell-depleted T cells, or PBMCs; the material itself was cDNA or gDNA.

Data came from immunoSEQ multiplex PCR; TCRdb stores just in-frame clones and leaves some out. Here the sample spans roughly 500,000 clones, over 75% being singletons. Material: peripheral blood. This TCR came from a human donor in a cohort sampled during active COVID-19.

The CDR3 nucleotides are TGTGCCAGCAGCCCGCCGGCGGGGGCGGTAGGTGGCTACACCTTC. This encodes CASSPPAGAVGGYTF. The chain combines TRBV14 with TRBJ1-2, with TRBD1 as a possible D gene (6 bases). The germline CDR1 and CDR2 sequences are SGHDN and FVKESK. The CDR3 sequence is 15 residues long. V gave up 4 bases and J gave up 7 bases, with 19 bases separating them.